Following are 10 T cell receptor beta chains from one sample sequenced in a study of neurological immune-mediated disorders. TCRdb independently ran MiXCR on the 5' RACE reads; one entry per CDR3 protein. The sample holds about 29,000 distinct CDR3 sequences, 2.5% to 4% seen once. The sample comprised PBMCs. All receptors come from a woman in her thirties with multiple sclerosis.

This clonotype was observed at least ten times. This chain connects TRBV5-1 to TRBJ1-2; perhaps TRBD1 as D (5 bases). Germline CDR1 SGHRS, CDR2 YFSETQ. This CDR3 contains 15 residues. Trimming took 3 bases from V and 7 from J, leaving 19 bases between them. CDR3 residues: CASSSGPGKNVGYTF. CDR3 coding DNA: TGCGCCAGCAGCTCGGGACCCGGGAAAAACGTTGGCTACACCTTC.

This clonotype was seen a few times. The CDR3 does not end in the conserved phenylalanine or tryptophan, so this is likely a read error. The V call is TRBV12-3 or TRBV12-4, the J call TRBJ2-1; TRBD2 agrees at 8 bases. V was clipped by 2 bases and J by 7 bases; unmatched bases: 16. CDR3 length: 18 amino acids. For the CDR3, the DNA is TGTGCCAGCAGTTTATCCGGGGTAGGAAGCGGGAGCTTTAATGAGCAGTTCAAC. Translated: CASSLSGVGSGSFNEQFN.

The rearrangement links TRBV20-1 to TRBJ2-7; D unresolved. CDR1 is DFQATT, CDR2 SNEGSKA, per germline (reference sequence). The ends were cut back, 1 base at V and 5 bases at J, with 9 bases in the middle. The CDR3 spans 12 residues. CDR3 loop: CSARVWVDEQYF. The CDR3 DNA sequence: TGCAGTGCTAGAGTGTGGGTAGACGAGCAGTACTTC.

This clonotype was observed at least ten times. This chain uses TRBV15 with TRBJ2-1; 8 bases are shared with TRBD1. The CDR3 has 16 amino acids. Losses at the gene ends were 1 base for V and 3 bases for J; bases not matched to a gene: 5. Germline CDR1 reads LNHNV; CDR2 reads YYDKDF (reference sequence). The CDR3 coding sequence is TGTGCCACCAGCAGAGGTCACAGGGGGATCTACAATGAGCAGTTCTTC. Protein product: CATSRGHRGIYNEQFF. The variable domain in full, with the rest retrieved from reference TRBV15 and TRBJ2-1, is DAMVIQNPRYQVTQFGKPVTLSCSQTLNHNVMYWYQQKSSQAPKLLFHYYDKDFNNEADTPDNFQSRRPNTSFCFLDIRSPGLGDTAMYLCATSRGHRGIYNEQFFGPGTRLTVL.

This clonotype has ten or more counts. A read error may produce the germline difference seen at one junction end. This chain links TRBV20-1 with TRBJ1-5; weak D call: TRBD1 (6 bases). The CDR3 is 14 amino acids. CDR1 is DFQATT, CDR2 SNEGSKA, per germline (reference sequence). CDR3 sequence reads: CSAREGGSNQPQNF. The CDR3 coding sequence is TGCAGTGCTAGAGAGGGGGGCAGCAATCAGCCCCAGAATTTT.

The table lists this clonotype with many counts. This chain joins TRBV10-3 and TRBJ1-1, with TRBD1 as a possible D gene (5 bases). This CDR3 spans 15 amino acids. CDR1 is ENHRY, CDR2 SYGVKD, per germline. The ends were cut back, 3 bases at V and 3 bases at J, with 14 bases in the middle. The CDR3 reads CAISDRVFGDTEAFF. CDR3 DNA: TGTGCCATCAGTGACAGGGTATTTGGTGACACTGAAGCTTTCTTT.

This clonotype is medium-sized in the sample. V gene TRBV28 combines with J gene TRBJ2-7; no clear D. The CDR3 loop spans 15 amino acids. V lost 2 bases to trimming and J lost 0 bases, with 11 bases between them. Germline-derived CDR1 and CDR2 are MDHEN and SYDVKM. In DNA form, the CDR3 reads TGTGCCAGCAGTTTAATGGTCTTCGGCTCCTACGAGCAGTACTTC. Protein product: CASSLMVFGSYEQYF.

This clonotype has a count of ten or more. The V and J genes are TRBV5-1 and TRBJ1-3; D call uncertain. The germline V and J ends were trimmed by 0 bases and 1 base, with 5 bases remaining between them. The CDR3 spans 14 residues. The germline V gene encodes CDR1 SGHRS and CDR2 YFSETQ. The CDR3 DNA sequence: TGCGCCAGCAGCTTGGCCACATCTGGAAACACCATATATTTT. As protein: CASSLATSGNTIYF.

This clonotype showed up many times. The rearrangement links TRBV5-6 to TRBJ2-7, with D possibly TRBD2 on 5 matching bases. Germline CDR1 and CDR2: SGHDT and YYEEEE. The V end lost 6 bases, the J end lost 7 bases, and 23 bases lay between the germline ends. The length of the CDR3 is 15 residues. This chain's CDR3 is CASTLLDSLLVEQYF. CDR3 in DNA: TGTGCCAGCACCCTTCTGGACTCCCTACTTGTTGAGCAGTACTTC. Complete variable domain (other parts from reference TRBV5-6 and TRBJ2-7): DAGVTQSPTHLIKTRGQQVTLRCSPKSGHDTVSWYQQALGQGPQFIFQYYEEEERQRGNFPDRFSGHQFPNYSSELNVNALLLGDSALYLCASTLLDSLLVEQYFGPGTRLTVT.

This clonotype was found a few times. V and J are TRBV5-1 and TRBJ1-1; D remains unclear. The germline V gene has CDR1 SGHRS and CDR2 YFSETQ. There are 15 residues in the CDR3. The V and J ends lost 4 bases and 2 bases respectively, with 15 bases between them. This CDR3 is CASSRIEQINTEAFF. The CDR3 DNA sequence: TGCGCCAGCAGCCGGATCGAGCAGATAAACACTGAAGCTTTCTTT. Looking up the rest from reference TRBV5-1 and TRBJ1-1 gives the full variable domain: KAGVTQTPRYLIKTRGQQVTLSCSPISGHRSVSWYQQTPGQGLQFLFEYFSETQRNKGNFPGRFSGRQFSNSRSEMNVSTLELGDSALYLCASSRIEQINTEAFFGQGTRLTVV.